Shown below are 26 T cell receptor beta chains from a single sample sequenced in a study of blood T cell repertoires in COVID-19 (dated by TCRdb to the early 2020s). The library came from the immunoSEQ multiplex PCR assay. TCRdb holds this immuneACCESS table with in-frame rearrangements only. Some clones are missing; in checked studies, unresolved V genes explain under half, and the rest has no known cause. Here the sample has fewer than 200,000 clones; over 65% occur a single time. In total, the top ten clones hold approximately 8% of the sample. Sequenced: peripheral blood. These receptors originate from a man in his sixties with acute or convalescent COVID-19.

This clone was seen many times. The genes are TRBV10-2 and TRBJ2-7; perhaps TRBD1 as D (5 bases). In germline, CDR1 is WSHSY, CDR2 SAAADI. Trimming took off 7 bases at V and 0 bases at J, with 10 bases between the two ends. The CDR3 covers 13 residues. The CDR3 nucleotides read TGCGCCAGCATAGACAGCTCCTCCTACGAGCAGTACTTC. As protein: CASIDSSSYEQYF.

The chain recombines TRBV4-1 with TRBJ1-1; the D gene is possibly TRBD1 (5 bases). From germline, CDR1 is MGHRA and CDR2 YSYEKL. Trimming stripped 0 bases from V and 10 bases from J, with 15 bases between. The length of the CDR3 is 14 residues. CDR3 loop: CASSQDSGENRAFF. As DNA, the CDR3 is TGCGCCAGCAGCCAAGACTCGGGGGAGAACAGAGCTTTCTTT.

The chain couples TRBV9 to TRBJ1-6, with D perhaps TRBD1 (5 bases). The CDR3 extends over 14 amino acids. Trimming removed 1 base from V and 7 bases from J, with 9 bases in between. Germline values: CDR1 SGDLS, CDR2 YYNGEE. CDR3 nucleotide sequence: TGTGCCAGCAGCGTAACGGGGGAGAATTCACCCCTCCACTTT. This gives the protein CASSVTGENSPLHF.

Written as DNA, the CDR3 is TGCGCCAGCAGCCAAGAGACGGTGAGGGGGACTGAAGCTTTCTTT. Its translation is CASSQETVRGTEAFF. The chain combines TRBV4-1 with TRBJ1-1; a weak D match, TRBD1 (6 bases). The CDR3 has 15 residues. Germline loops: CDR1 MGHRA, CDR2 YSYEKL. Trimming stripped 0 bases from V and 5 bases from J, with 13 bases between.

The rearrangement uses TRBV6-2 or TRBV6-3 and TRBJ2-6, with unresolved D. This CDR3 has 14 residues. V shed 2 bases and J shed 4 bases, with 6 bases lying between them. CDR1 and CDR2 from the germline V gene are MNHEY and SVGEGT. The CDR3 DNA follows: TGTGCCAGCAGTTACGGCCCAGGGGCCAACGTCCTGACTTTC. Protein product: CASSYGPGANVLTF.

The genes are TRBV19 and TRBJ1-2; no clear D. With 3 bases removed from V and 0 bases from J, the gap between germline ends came to 8 bases. The CDR3 totals 14 residues. Germline CDR1 reads LNHDA; CDR2 reads SQIVND (reference sequence). The CDR3 spells CASSMSTSNYGYTF. The CDR3 DNA reads as TGTGCCAGTAGTATGAGCACCTCTAACTATGGCTACACCTTC.

The chain employs TRBV9 and TRBJ2-7, with 10 bases aligning to TRBD2. The CDR3 is made up of 14 amino acids. CDR1 is SGDLS and CDR2 is YYNGEE in the germline V gene. The trim removed 0 bases at V and 7 bases at J, leaving 4 bases unmatched. The CDR3 loop is CASSVEISGGEQYF. In DNA form, the CDR3 reads TGTGCCAGCAGCGTAGAGATTAGCGGGGGGGAGCAGTACTTC.

The chain employs TRBV18 and TRBJ2-6; the match to TRBD1 covers 8 bases. This CDR3 is built from 19 residues. V was clipped by 2 bases and J by 2 bases; unmatched bases: 11. The germline V gene encodes CDR1 KGHSH and CDR2 LQKENI. The CDR3 sequence: CASSPGAAGGGTGANVLTF. The DNA for the CDR3 is TGTGCCAGCTCACCAGGAGCGGCAGGGGGCGGCACTGGGGCCAACGTCCTGACTTTC.

The genes are TRBV11-2 and TRBJ2-7; 12 bases fit TRBD1. Unmatched junction bases numbered 6, after V lost 5 bases and J lost 7 bases. Germline CDR1 SGHAT, CDR2 FQNNGV. This CDR3 is 14 amino acids long. Here the CDR3 reads CASSVGQGAGEQYF. As DNA, the CDR3 is TGTGCCAGCAGCGTGGGACAGGGGGCGGGGGAGCAGTACTTC.

This clone was found a few times. The genes are TRBV9 and TRBJ1-2; 8 bases are shared with TRBD1. There are 14 residues in the CDR3. The J segment lost 5 bases and the V segment lost 3 bases, leaving 6 bases of the junction unmatched. The germline V gene encodes CDR1 SGDLS and CDR2 YYNGEE. CDR3 in amino acids: CASSAQWTGYGYTF. CDR3 sequence (DNA): TGTGCCAGCAGCGCCCAATGGACAGGGTATGGCTACACCTTC.

The rearrangement uses TRBV30 and TRBJ2-3; the D gene is possibly TRBD1 (6 bases). The germline V and J ends were trimmed by 0 bases and 3 bases, with 10 bases remaining between them. The germline V gene has CDR1 GTSNPN and CDR2 SVGIG (reference sequence). This CDR3 is built from 14 residues. The CDR3 reads CAWSVKGGTDTQYF. In DNA form, the CDR3 reads TGTGCCTGGAGTGTAAAAGGGGGAACAGATACGCAGTATTTT.

CDR3 protein: CASSFGHSGVSEQYF. CDR3 DNA sequence: TGTGCCAGCAGCTTTGGACATTCAGGGGTCAGCGAGCAGTACTTC. The V and J genes are TRBV7-2 and TRBJ2-7, with D maybe TRBD1 (6 bases). The ends were cut back, 3 bases at V and 6 bases at J, with 18 bases in the middle. This CDR3 has 15 amino acids. Germline assignment: CDR1 SGHTA and CDR2 FQGNSA.

This clone has just one count. The genes are TRBV6-2 or TRBV6-3 and TRBJ1-1, with D perhaps matching TRBD1 (6 bases). This CDR3 is 16 amino acids long. The V gene's germline CDR1 is MNHEY and CDR2 SVGEGT. V was cut by 10 bases and J by 0 bases, with 21 bases left in between. The CDR3 nucleotides are TGTGCCACCAGCCCTAACAGGGTACTTATGAACACTGAAGCTTTCTTT. This codes for CATSPNRVLMNTEAFF.

The genes are TRBV6-2 or TRBV6-3 and TRBJ1-5; 8 bases match TRBD1. Germline trimming cut 6 bases from V and 0 bases from J; bases unmatched to any gene: 7. The germline V gene encodes CDR1 MNHEY and CDR2 SVGEGT. The CDR3 sequence is 16 residues long. Here the CDR3 DNA reads TGTGCCAGCAGCCCTTCCGGGACAGGTAGCAATCAGCCCCAGCATTTT. This codes for CASSPSGTGSNQPQHF.

This clone was seen a few times. This chain links TRBV19 with TRBJ2-6; the D gene is possibly TRBD1 (6 bases). The CDR3 spans 15 residues. V was cut by 4 bases and J by 4 bases, with 11 bases left in between. Germline loops: CDR1 LNHDA, CDR2 SQIVND (reference sequence). CDR3 sequence (DNA): TGTGCCAGTAGTAGAGGGACAACCGGGGCCAACGTCCTGACTTTC. This translates into CASSRGTTGANVLTF. The whole variable domain, filled in from reference TRBV19 and TRBJ2-6, reads DGGITQSPKYLFRKEGQNVTLSCEQNLNHDAMYWYRQDPGQGLRLIYYSQIVNDFQKGDIAEGYSVSREKKESFPLTVTSAQKNPTAFYLCASSRGTTGANVLTFGAGSRLTVL.

This clone appeared a single time. V gene TRBV18 combines with J gene TRBJ2-7, with 9 bases fitting TRBD1. Unmatched junction bases numbered 4, after V lost 3 bases and J lost 4 bases. The CDR3 is made up of 14 amino acids. CDR1 is KGHSH, CDR2 LQKENI, per germline. The CDR3 sequence is CASSPPGQGYEQYF. The CDR3 DNA reads TGTGCCAGCTCACCTCCGGGACAGGGTTACGAGCAGTACTTC. The full variable domain, completed using reference TRBV18 and TRBJ2-7, is NAGVMQNPRHLVRRRGQEARLRCSPMKGHSHVYWYRQLPEEGLKFMVYLQKENIIDESGMPKERFSAEFPKEGPSILRIQQVVRGDSAAYFCASSPPGQGYEQYFGPGTRLTVT.

The chain joins TRBV11-2 to TRBJ2-7; possible D gene TRBD1, 6 bases. This CDR3 region has 13 residues. V gave up 3 bases and J gave up 6 bases, with 12 bases separating them. Germline V CDR1 and CDR2: SGHAT, FQNNGV. In nucleotides, the CDR3 is TGTGCCAGCAGCTTGACACAGGGCCGCGAGCAGTACTTC. As protein: CASSLTQGREQYF. The variable domain in full, completed from reference TRBV11-2 and TRBJ2-7, reads EAGVAQSPRYKIIEKRQSVAFWCNPISGHATLYWYQQILGQGPKLLIQFQNNGVVDDSQLPKDRFSAERLKGVDSTLKIQPAKLEDSAVYLCASSLTQGREQYFGPGTRLTVT.

This clone has just one count. The CDR3 DNA reads as TGTGCCAGCCGCTCCGCCAGGGGGCCCCACTATGGCTACACCTTC. It specifies CASRSARGPHYGYTF. The chain couples TRBV27 to TRBJ1-2, with TRBD1 identical over 8 bases. The CDR3 runs 15 residues. From germline, CDR1 is MNHEY and CDR2 SMNVEV (reference sequence). The V and J ends lost 8 bases and 3 bases, in that order; junction bases with no gene match: 11.

The genes are TRBV14 and TRBJ2-1; 7 bases fit TRBD2. Germline V gene sequence: CDR1 SGHDN, CDR2 FVKESK. After removal of 4 bases from V and 0 bases from J, the junction contained 0 bases not matched to a gene. The CDR3 length is 14 residues. The CDR3 spells CASSPGGSYNEQFF. Here the CDR3 DNA reads TGTGCCAGCAGCCCGGGGGGCTCCTACAATGAGCAGTTCTTC.

CDR3 residues: CASSAQGGNSPLHF. Here the CDR3 DNA reads TGTGCCAGCAGCGCGCAGGGGGGAAATTCACCCCTCCACTTT. The rearrangement links TRBV7-3 to TRBJ1-6; 7 bases are shared with TRBD1. The CDR3 consists of 14 residues. V lost 5 bases, J lost 7 bases, and 5 bases stayed unmatched. The germline V gene encodes CDR1 SGHTA and CDR2 FQGTGA.

CDR3 in amino acids: CATLTEGDRGRSPLHF. The CDR3 nucleotides read TGTGCCACTCTAACTGAGGGGGACAGGGGGCGTTCACCCCTCCACTTT. The chain carries TRBV7-8 and TRBJ1-6, with 12 bases lining up with TRBD1. The CDR3 is 16 residues long. CDR1 is SGHVS and CDR2 is FQNEAQ in the germline V gene. The J segment lost 9 bases and the V segment lost 10 bases, leaving 13 bases of the junction unmatched.

The chain employs TRBV25-1 and TRBJ2-7, with 10 bases fitting TRBD1. From germline, CDR1 is MGHDK and CDR2 SYGVNS. The CDR3 consists of 13 residues. V lost 5 bases to trimming and J lost 4 bases; unmatched junction nucleotides: 2. The chain's CDR3 is CASSWDRGYEQYF. The CDR3 nucleotides are TGTGCCAGCAGTTGGGACAGGGGTTACGAGCAGTACTTC.

This clone was seen a single time. The chain is built from TRBV5-4 and TRBJ2-5; 7 bases fit TRBD1. Germline CDR1 SGHNT, CDR2 YYREEE (reference sequence). The J segment lost 4 bases and the V segment lost 1 base, leaving 7 bases of the junction unmatched. CDR3 length: 15 amino acids. The CDR3 here is CASSLRQGALETQYF. The CDR3 region has the DNA TGTGCCAGCAGCTTGAGACAGGGAGCTTTAGAGACCCAGTACTTC.

The V gene is TRBV15, the J gene TRBJ2-1; 7 bases are shared with TRBD2. The CDR3 is made up of 15 amino acids. V shed 3 bases and J 0 bases; nucleotides not matched to a gene: 2. The germline gives CDR1 LNHNV, CDR2 YYDKDF (reference sequence). The CDR3, as DNA: TGTGCCACCAGCAGGGGAGGGGCCTCCTACAATGAGCAGTTCTTC. It codes for CATSRGGASYNEQFF.

This clone was recorded a few times. The chain couples TRBV5-8 to TRBJ2-5; 14 bases align to TRBD2. V was clipped by 4 bases and J by 5 bases; unmatched bases: 4. The CDR3 covers 15 residues. Germline V gene data show CDR1 as SGHTS and CDR2 as YDEGEE. DNA of the CDR3: TGTGCCAGCAGCCCGCGGACTAGCGGGGGGGAGACCCAGTACTTC. Its translation is CASSPRTSGGETQYF. The full variable domain, rest sourced from reference TRBV5-8 and TRBJ2-5, is EAGVTQSPTHLIKTRGQQATLRCSPISGHTSVYWYQQALGLGLQFLLWYDEGEERNRGNFPPRFSGRQFPNYSSELNVNALELEDSALYLCASSPRTSGGETQYFGPGTRLLVL.

The rearrangement joins TRBV4-3 to TRBJ2-7; TRBD1 matches 7 bases. The CDR3 covers 15 residues. V shed 2 bases and J 3 bases; nucleotides not matched to a gene: 7. Germline assignment: CDR1 LGHNA and CDR2 YSLEER. As DNA, the CDR3 is TGCGCCAGCAGCCAAACAGGGGCACCATACTACGAGCAGTACTTC. Encoded protein: CASSQTGAPYYEQYF.